This TCR beta chain was recorded in a study of neurological immune-mediated disorders. cDNA synthesis was performed by 5'RACE with 10-nucleotide random UMIs. Per sequencing run, 15-18 subjects together gave over 190 million TCR-beta sequences. In TCRdb, the 5' RACE reads were re-called with MiXCR into one record per CDR3 protein. This table has more than 50,000 distinct CDR3 sequences, over 3.5% appearing once. Libraries used 2 million unsorted PBMCs kept frozen in RNAlater. This clonotype has ten or more counts. This sequence was found in a woman aged 45-59 years with multiple sclerosis. The sequencing sample was made of PBMCs.

The CDR3, as DNA: TGCAGCGCCACGGGGGGAACAGCTGAAGCTTTCTTT. Its translation is CSATGGTAEAFF. The J gene is TRBJ1-1, the V gene TRBV29-1, with D perhaps TRBD1 (5 bases). The germline CDR1 and CDR2 sequences are SQVTM and ANQGSEA. This CDR3 has 12 residues. V was clipped by 7 bases and J by 6 bases, with 15 bases between them.